In this sample, the clone carrying this TCR beta chain turned up once. Its antigen is undetermined. The method was immunoSEQ multiplex PCR; TCRdb's version includes in-frame clones alone and lacks a portion of them. The sample lists roughly 16,000 clones, 78% seen once, with about 16% in the top ten. This entry comes from a study of CD4 T cells in relation to SARS-CoV-2 and coronaviruses. Study-level information: ViraFEST: approximately 10-day antigen culture of PBMCs, then TCR beta CDR3 sequencing. No peptide or an HIV-1 Nef peptide pool served as negative control.

The unexposed donors gave CD4+ T cells in about 2011-2018, prior to COVID-19. The cells were cultured for around ten days before CD4+ T cells were isolated. Per germline, CDR1 SGHRS and CDR2 YFSETQ. The CDR3 totals 15 residues. V shed 2 bases and J 0 bases; nucleotides not matched to a gene: 3. The sample comprised CD4+ T cells from PBMCs, cultured in vitro. The sequence came from a human donor in good health. V usage is TRBV5-1 and J usage is TRBJ1-1; TRBD1 matches 8 bases. The CDR3 bases are TGCGCCAGCAGCTTACAGGGGGGATTGAACACTGAAGCTTTCTTT. Residues: CASSLQGGLNTEAFF.